This is a list of T cell receptor beta chains from one sample in a study of STAT5B mutations in CD4+ large granular lymphocyte leukemia. Some clones are missing from TCRdb's copy, which holds only in-frame ones; the method was immunoSEQ multiplex PCR. The sample yields 20,000 or so clones, around 85% seen once. The sample consisted of CD4+ T cells from blood buffy coats. These receptors all come from a human donor in good health. CDR3s include the opening cysteine and the closing phenylalanine or tryptophan. The D gene is left open where the match is weak. Size is stated for part of the rows, as once, few or many counts, or as a class when the clone is expanded.

>.|TRBV5-8|TRBJ1-1|.
CASRTYREATEAFF
TGTGCCAGCAGGACCTACAGGGAGGCCACTGAAGCTTTCTTT
>.|TRBV25-1|TRBJ2-2|few
CASSENTGELFF
TGTGCCAGCAGTGAAAACACCGGGGAGCTGTTTTTT
>.|TRBV5-6|TRBJ2-3|.
CASSPSTDTQYF
TGTGCCAGCAGCCCCAGCACAGATACGCAGTATTTT
>.|TRBV2|TRBJ1-5|.
CASTLGTQNQPQHF
TGTGCCAGTACCCTCGGGACCCAAAATCAGCCCCAGCATTTT
>.|TRBV30|TRBJ2-3|.
CAWSVHRVGTDTQYF
TGTGCCTGGAGTGTCCATCGGGTGGGAACAGATACGCAGTATTTT
>.|TRBV7-9|TRBJ2-7|.
CASSFTAGNHEQYF
TGTGCCAGCAGCTTCACCGCGGGGAACCACGAGCAGTACTTC
>.|TRBV4-1|TRBJ1-4|.
CASSQDWPVLEKLFF
TGCGCCAGCAGCCAAGACTGGCCGGTTTTAGAAAAACTGTTTTTT
>TRBD2|TRBV19|TRBJ2-1|once
CASSPKGVWEGPYNEQFF
TGTGCCAGTAGTCCTAAGGGTGTGTGGGAGGGTCCCTACAATGAGCAGTTCTTC
>.|TRBV6-5|TRBJ1-1|.
CASRSGPSGTEAFF
TGTGCCAGCAGGTCCGGGCCATCCGGCACTGAAGCTTTCTTT
>.|TRBV21-1|TRBJ2-7|.
CASSKSCGRALYEQYF
TGTGCCAGCAGCAAAAGCTGCGGGAGGGCCCTCTATGAGCAGTACTTC
>.|TRBV18|TRBJ2-5|.
CATTPGTQETQYF
TGTGCCACCACCCCGGGAACGCAAGAGACCCAGTACTTC
>TRBD2|TRBV27|TRBJ2-2|.
CASSFSGTTAELFF
TGTGCCAGCAGTTTTTCCGGGACTACCGCGGAGCTGTTTTTT
>.|TRBV27|TRBJ2-7|.
CASSWTPKGEQYF
TGTGCCAGCAGTTGGACCCCCAAGGGCGAGCAGTACTTC
>TRBD2|TRBV19|TRBJ2-2|.
CASSPWTSGTGELFF
TGTGCCAGTAGTCCCTGGACTAGCGGGACCGGGGAGCTGTTTTTT
>.|TRBV6-5|TRBJ2-2|.
CASSYSEGGNTGELFF
TGTGCCAGCAGTTACTCCGAGGGGGGGAACACCGGGGAGCTGTTTTTT
>TRBD2|TRBV30|TRBJ2-1|once
CAWTLRLAVGEQFF
TGTGCCTGGACCTTAAGACTAGCGGTGGGGGAGCAGTTCTTC
>.|TRBV15|TRBJ1-5|.
CATSSGGGNQPQHF
TGTGCCACCAGCTCGGGAGGTGGGAATCAGCCCCAGCATTTT
>.|TRBV10-3|TRBJ1-3|once
CAVRGGNTIYF
TGTGCCGTACGGGGTGGAAACACCATATATTTT
>.|TRBV6-4|TRBJ2-1|.
CASSDSSNSYNEQFF
TGTGCCAGCAGTGACTCGTCCAACTCCTACAATGAGCAGTTCTTC
>TRBD1|TRBV10-3|TRBJ1-2|.
CAISEWDRAEGYTF
TGTGCCATCAGTGAGTGGGACAGGGCTGAAGGCTACACCTTC
>.|TRBV7-2|TRBJ2-5|once
CASRSQETQYF
TGTGCCAGCAGATCACAAGAGACCCAGTACTTC
>.|TRBV9|TRBJ2-2|.
CASSVVTSTGELFF
TGTGCCAGCAGCGTAGTGACTTCCACCGGGGAGCTGTTTTTT
>.|TRBV6-5|TRBJ1-3|few
CASSYSQRSSGNTIYF
TGTGCCAGCAGTTACTCACAAAGGAGCTCTGGAAACACCATATATTTT
>TRBD2|TRBV5-1|TRBJ2-5|.
CASSLVSGSETQYF
TGCGCCAGCAGCTTGGTGAGCGGGAGTGAGACCCAGTACTTC
>.|TRBV18|TRBJ1-1|.
CASSSTVNTEAFF
TGTGCCAGCTCATCCACAGTGAACACTGAAGCTTTCTTT
>.|TRBV30|TRBJ1-4|.
CAWSRIRGEKLFF
TGTGCCTGGAGTAGGATACGAGGTGAAAAACTGTTTTTT
>.|TRBV9|TRBJ1-3|.
CASSVAERNTIYF
TGTGCCAGCAGCGTAGCAGAGAGAAACACCATATATTTT
>.|TRBV30|TRBJ1-2|.
CASAGGDYTF
TGTGCCTCAGCGGGGGGGGACTACACCTTC
>TRBD2|TRBV19|TRBJ2-1|.
CASSIPSGFYNEQFF
TGTGCCAGTAGTATCCCTAGCGGATTCTACAATGAGCAGTTCTTC
>TRBD1|TRBV19|TRBJ1-2|.
CASSQTGGGYGYTF
TGTGCCAGTAGCCAAACAGGGGGCGGCTATGGCTACACCTTC
>.|TRBV20-1|TRBJ1-5|.
CSVSDGEPQHF
TGCAGTGTCTCGGACGGAGAGCCCCAGCATTTT
>.|TRBV28|TRBJ2-1|.
CASSLPGQEVYEQFF
TGTGCCAGCAGTTTACCGGGACAAGAAGTCTATGAGCAGTTCTTC
>.|TRBV5-5|TRBJ1-1|.
CASTWGGNTEAFF
TGTGCCAGCACTTGGGGGGGGAACACTGAAGCTTTCTTT
>.|TRBV30|TRBJ2-5|.
CASKGTGRRGLETQYF
TGTGCCTCCAAAGGGACGGGGAGGCGCGGTCTGGAGACCCAGTACTTC
>.|TRBV30|TRBJ2-5|.
CAWSPGLQETQYF
TGTGCCTGGAGTCCCGGCTTACAAGAGACCCAGTACTTC
>.|TRBV19|TRBJ1-4|.
CASSRIPFIRATNEKLFF
TGTGCCAGTAGTCGAATCCCATTTATCAGAGCAACTAATGAAAAACTGTTTTTT